This record concerns one T cell receptor beta chain sequence. This sample was included in a study of T cell clones after liver transplantation. Looking at the study overall: TCRbeta sequencing after a pre-transplant mixed lymphocyte reaction identified graft-donor-reactive clones, later tracked in post-transplant blood.

Germline CDR1 reads SGHNT; CDR2 reads YENEEA. With V trimmed by 5 bases and J by 0 bases, 12 bases remained unmatched. The CDR3 length is 18 residues. TCRdb keeps only in-frame clones here, not all; method: immunoSEQ multiplex PCR. Of roughly 15,000 clones listed, around 90% are singletons. The sample was CD8+ T cells from blood, taken before liver transplant. This clonotype was obtained from a human donor who received a liver transplant. The genes are TRBV11-3 and TRBJ2-2, with TRBD1 identical over 7 bases. Written as DNA, the CDR3 is TGTGCCAGCAGCCCAATGGTTTGGCAGGGGGCGAACACCGGGGAGCTGTTTTTT. As protein: CASSPMVWQGANTGELFF.